These 8 T cell receptor beta chains came from one sample sequenced in a study of molecular identifiers for immune sequencing clone quantification. MiXCR, applied by TCRdb to the PCR reads, yields one record per CDR3 protein. The sample holds approximately 37,000 distinct CDR3 sequences; around 21% are singletons and the top ten take roughly 0.99%. The sample taken for sequencing was naive CD8+ T cells from blood, with Jurkat cell RNA spiked in. The subset: FACS-sorted CD8+CD4-CCR7+CD45RA+ naive T cells. These receptors came from a human donor in good health. Some libraries in this study had Jurkat cell RNA spiked in.

This clonotype was counted ten times or more. The chain has TRBV7-9 and TRBJ1-4; D is unresolved. Germline V gene lookup returns CDR1 SEHNR and CDR2 FQNEAQ (reference sequence). V lost 5 bases and J 4 bases, leaving 14 bases between the germline ends. The CDR3 is 15 residues long. The CDR3 DNA follows: TGTGCCAGCAGCCCCCCGGCGAGGGATAATGAAAAACTGTTTTTT. Protein sequence: CASSPPARDNEKLFF.

The sample holds many counts of this clonotype. The V gene is TRBV7-2, the J gene TRBJ2-7; D may correspond to TRBD1 or TRBD2 (5 bases each). This CDR3 comprises 17 residues. Per germline, CDR1 SGHTA and CDR2 FQGNSA. V was shortened by 4 bases and J by 3 bases, with 22 bases between the two germline ends. The DNA for the CDR3 is TGTGCCAGCAGCTCCCCGGGGCCCAGTACGATCAACTACGAGCAGTACTTC. Translation gives CASSSPGPSTINYEQYF.

This clonotype was recorded at least ten times. The chain joins TRBV19 to TRBJ1-1; no clear D gene. Trimming pared 3 bases from V and 0 bases from J, leaving 8 bases between. Germline CDR1 and CDR2: LNHDA and SQIVND (reference sequence). The CDR3 sequence is 14 residues long. This chain's CDR3 is CASSILAVNTEAFF. CDR3 DNA sequence: TGTGCCAGTAGTATCCTCGCGGTGAACACTGAAGCTTTCTTT. The full variable domain, with the rest looked up from reference TRBV19 and TRBJ1-1, is DGGITQSPKYLFRKEGQNVTLSCEQNLNHDAMYWYRQDPGQGLRLIYYSQIVNDFQKGDIAEGYSVSREKKESFPLTVTSAQKNPTAFYLCASSILAVNTEAFFGQGTRLTVV.

By frequency in the sample, this clonotype is medium-sized (0.01 to 0.1%). The chain is built from TRBV29-1 and TRBJ2-5, with a possible D match to TRBD1 (6 bases). This CDR3 spans 12 amino acids. CDR1 is SQVTM and CDR2 is ANQGSEA in the germline V gene. V lost 6 bases and J lost 1, with 9 bases in between. The CDR3 DNA reads as TGCAGCGTCAGACAGGCCCAAGAGACCCAGTACTTC. Protein sequence: CSVRQAQETQYF.

This clonotype was detected many times. This chain links TRBV11-2 with TRBJ2-1; 14 nucleotides align to TRBD2. The CDR3 is 18 amino acids. Trimming cost V 2 bases and J 8 bases; bases outside gene matches: 11. Germline V gives CDR1 SGHAT, CDR2 FQNNGV. The CDR3 sequence: CASSLMFGLAGGSDEQFF. CDR3 nucleotides: TGTGCCAGCAGCTTAATGTTCGGACTAGCGGGAGGCTCCGATGAGCAGTTCTTC. The full variable domain, completed using reference TRBV11-2 and TRBJ2-1, is EAGVAQSPRYKIIEKRQSVAFWCNPISGHATLYWYQQILGQGPKLLIQFQNNGVVDDSQLPKDRFSAERLKGVDSTLKIQPAKLEDSAVYLCASSLMFGLAGGSDEQFFGPGTRLTVL.

This clonotype was picked up many times. The V and J genes are TRBV12-3 or TRBV12-4 and TRBJ2-1; D is undetermined. Trimming cost V 3 bases and J 12 bases, with 15 bases left between them. This CDR3 is built from 13 residues. CDR3 in amino acids: CASSFTVSGLQFF. The CDR3 DNA reads as TGTGCCAGCAGTTTTACCGTATCAGGTCTGCAGTTCTTC.

The sample holds many counts of this clonotype. The gene calls are TRBV27 and TRBJ1-1; possibly TRBD1 for D (6 bases). CDR1 and CDR2 (germline): MNHEY, SMNVEV (reference sequence). Trimming removed 2 bases from V and 3 bases from J, with 10 bases in between. This CDR3 contains 14 residues. CDR3 sequence: CASSLRGADTEAFF. CDR3 DNA: TGTGCCAGCAGTTTACGGGGGGCTGACACTGAAGCTTTCTTT.

This clonotype has ten or more counts. This sequence joins TRBV6-5 and TRBJ1-2, with unresolved D. This CDR3 spans 14 amino acids. Trimming shortened V by 0 bases and J by 6 bases, and 11 bases separated the two germline ends. Looked up from germline, CDR1 is MNHEY and CDR2 is SVGAGI. This CDR3 is CASSYSEEEDGYTF. CDR3 DNA: TGTGCCAGCAGTTACTCGGAGGAGGAGGATGGCTACACCTTC.